This is a list of T cell receptor beta chains from one sample in a study of early T cells in non-severe SARS-CoV-2 infection. TCRdb passed the 5' RACE reads through MiXCR, listing each CDR3 protein once. The table records around 70,000 distinct CDR3 sequences, roughly 12% of them present only once. What was sequenced was whole blood. These receptors originate from an adult who was a healthcare worker with PCR-confirmed SARS-CoV-2 infection or an uninfected control (not recorded which). Each CDR3 is given with its conserved first and last residue. A D gene is named only where the DNA matches it firmly. Where a row states a size, it is once, few, many or the class of an expanded clone; other rows omit it.

abundance | j_gene | d_gene | v_gene | CDR3aa | CDR3nt
many | TRBJ2-3 | TRBD2 | TRBV7-3 | CASSRGTSGTQYF | TGTGCCAGCAGCCGGGGGACTAGCGGGACGCAGTATTTT
- | TRBJ2-6 | - | TRBV5-5 | CASSFAGANVLTF | TGTGCCAGCAGCTTCGCCGGGGCCAACGTCCTGACTTTC
few | TRBJ2-7 | TRBD1 | TRBV28 | CASSQTGGAFFEQYF | TGTGCCAGCAGCCAGACAGGGGGCGCGTTCTTCGAGCAGTACTTC
- | TRBJ2-1 | TRBD2 | TRBV7-9 | CASFSSPRWRGNEQFF | TGTGCCAGCTTCTCAAGTCCCCGGTGGCGGGGGAATGAGCAGTTCTTC
few | TRBJ1-1 | TRBD1 | TRBV10-3 | CAISGPTGMNTEAFF | TGTGCCATCAGTGGTCCGACAGGGATGAACACTGAAGCTTTCTTT
few | TRBJ2-3 | - | TRBV7-2 | CASSYPIRGRFTDTQYF | TGTGCCAGCAGCTACCCAATCCGAGGGAGGTTCACAGATACGCAGTATTTT
few | TRBJ2-1 | TRBD2 | TRBV6-5 | CASSYSAGGVGYEQFF | TGTGCCAGCAGTTACTCGGCGGGAGGCGTTGGGTATGAGCAGTTCTTC
few | TRBJ2-2 | TRBD2 | TRBV7-9 | CASSLRLAGDTGELFF | TGTGCCAGCAGCTTAAGACTAGCGGGAGACACCGGGGAGCTGTTTTTT
many | TRBJ1-1 | - | TRBV7-2 | CASSRTVPGTEAFF | TGTGCCAGCAGCCGGACAGTCCCGGGGACTGAAGCTTTCTTT
many | TRBJ2-3 | - | TRBV5-1 | CASSLDTDNTDTQYF | TGCGCCAGCAGCTTGGATACGGACAACACAGATACGCAGTATTTT
- | TRBJ2-5 | - | TRBV3-1 | CASSQEETGPAETQYF | TGTGCCAGCAGCCAAGAGGAAACAGGGCCGGCAGAGACCCAGTACTTC
- | TRBJ2-7 | TRBD2 | TRBV28 | CASSHAGTSGAYEQYF | TGTGCCAGCAGCCACGCCGGGACTAGCGGGGCCTACGAGCAGTACTTC
- | TRBJ1-2 | TRBD1 | TRBV6-5 | CASRVDRGYGYTF | TGTGCCAGCAGAGTCGACAGGGGATATGGCTACACCTTC
many | TRBJ2-1 | - | TRBV6-4 | CASSEEGQTDEQFF | TGTGCCAGCAGTGAGGAGGGACAGACCGATGAGCAGTTCTTC
- | TRBJ1-4 | - | TRBV19 | CASSLIDGTLEKLFF | TGTGCCAGTAGTCTAATAGACGGGACCCTGGAAAAACTGTTTTTT
- | TRBJ1-2 | - | TRBV12-3/TRBV12-4 | CASSLRGNYGYTF | TGTGCCAGCAGTTTAAGGGGGAACTATGGCTACACCTTC
- | TRBJ2-2 | TRBD1 | TRBV29-1 | CSVVGQGATRELFF | TGCAGCGTTGTGGGACAGGGGGCCACCCGGGAGCTGTTTTTT
few | TRBJ2-7 | TRBD2 | TRBV20-1 | CSAGGTSHSYEQYF | TGCAGTGCTGGGGGGACTAGCCACTCCTACGAGCAGTACTTC
few | TRBJ2-7 | - | TRBV9 | CASSVGSQVLYEQYF | TGTGCCAGCAGCGTGGGCTCGCAGGTCCTCTACGAGCAGTACTTC
- | TRBJ1-1 | - | TRBV9 | CASSVMPENTEAFF | TGTGCCAGCAGCGTAATGCCAGAGAACACTGAAGCTTTCTTT
few | TRBJ2-1 | - | TRBV9 | CSRDWRISSYNEQFF | TGTTCGCGGGACTGGAGAATCAGCTCCTACAATGAGCAGTTCTTC
- | TRBJ2-1 | - | TRBV3-1 | CASSPGLIHEQFF | TGTGCCAGCAGCCCTGGACTAATCCATGAGCAGTTCTTC
- | TRBJ1-2 | - | TRBV1 | CTSSQDQQGGGYTF | TGCACCAGCAGCCAAGATCAACAGGGAGGCGGCTACACCTTC
many | TRBJ2-1 | TRBD2 | TRBV7-6 | CASSLRLRGASGYNEQFF | TGTGCCAGCAGCCTCCGGCTGCGGGGGGCATCAGGCTACAATGAGCAGTTCTTC
- | TRBJ2-1 | TRBD2 | TRBV5-4 | CASSRTSAGEQFF | TGTGCCAGCAGCCGGACTAGCGCCGGTGAGCAGTTCTTC
many | TRBJ1-2 | - | TRBV6-5 | CASSYSRSYGYTF | TGTGCCAGCAGTTACTCGCGATCCTATGGCTACACCTTC
few | TRBJ2-6 | - | TRBV30 | CAWSGDTVLTF | TGTGCCTGGAGTGGGGATACAGTCCTGACTTTC
- | TRBJ2-3 | TRBD2 | TRBV20-1 | CSAEGLAGNTDTQYF | TGCAGTGCTGAAGGACTAGCGGGGAACACAGATACGCAGTATTTT